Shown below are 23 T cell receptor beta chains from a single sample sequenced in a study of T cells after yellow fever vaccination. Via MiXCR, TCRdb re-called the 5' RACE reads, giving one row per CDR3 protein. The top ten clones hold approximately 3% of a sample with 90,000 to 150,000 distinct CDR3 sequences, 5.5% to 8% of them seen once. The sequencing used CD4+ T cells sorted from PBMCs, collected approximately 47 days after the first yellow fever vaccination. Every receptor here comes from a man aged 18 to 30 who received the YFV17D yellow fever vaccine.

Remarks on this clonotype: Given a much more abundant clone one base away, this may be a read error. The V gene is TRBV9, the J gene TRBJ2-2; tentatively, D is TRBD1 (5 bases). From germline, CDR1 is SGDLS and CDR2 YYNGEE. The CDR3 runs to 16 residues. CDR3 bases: TGTGCCAGCAGCGTAGATTGGACACCGAACACCTGGGAGCTGTTTTTT. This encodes CASSVDWTPNTWELFF.

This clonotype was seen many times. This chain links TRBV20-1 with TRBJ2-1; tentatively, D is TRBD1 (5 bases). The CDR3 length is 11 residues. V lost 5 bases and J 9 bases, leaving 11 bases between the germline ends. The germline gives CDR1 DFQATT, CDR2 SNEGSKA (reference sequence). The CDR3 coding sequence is TGCAGTGCTGACAGTTTCTTTGAGCAGTTCTTC. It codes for CSADSFFEQFF.

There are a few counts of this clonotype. CDR3 nucleotide sequence: TGTGCCAGCAGTTTAGCGGCAGGGGCACAGCATTTT. It encodes CASSLAAGAQHF. The chain combines TRBV27 with TRBJ1-5, with TRBD1 as a possible D gene (6 bases). The length of the CDR3 is 12 residues. V was pared by 2 bases and J by 13 bases, with 12 bases between. The germline gives CDR1 MNHEY, CDR2 SMNVEV (reference sequence).

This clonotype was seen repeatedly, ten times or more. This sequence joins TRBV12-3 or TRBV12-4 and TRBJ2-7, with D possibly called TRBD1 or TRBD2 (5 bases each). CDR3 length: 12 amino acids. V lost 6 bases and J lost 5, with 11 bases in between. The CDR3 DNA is TGTGCCAGCAGCGCCGGGACCCACGAGCAGTACTTC. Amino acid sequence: CASSAGTHEQYF.

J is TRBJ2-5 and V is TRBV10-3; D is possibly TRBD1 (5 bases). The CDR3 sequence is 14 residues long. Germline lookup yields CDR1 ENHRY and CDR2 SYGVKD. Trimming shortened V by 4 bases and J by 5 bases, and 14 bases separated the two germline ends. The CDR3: CAISGRAGWETQYF. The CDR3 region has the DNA TGTGCCATCAGTGGCCGGGCAGGGTGGGAGACCCAGTACTTC.

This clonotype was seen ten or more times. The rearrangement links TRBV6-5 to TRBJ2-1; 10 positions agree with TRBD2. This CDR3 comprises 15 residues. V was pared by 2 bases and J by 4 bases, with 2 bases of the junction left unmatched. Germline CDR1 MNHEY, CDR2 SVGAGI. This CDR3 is CASSYTSGIYNEQFF. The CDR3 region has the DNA TGTGCCAGCAGTTACACTAGCGGGATATACAATGAGCAGTTCTTC.

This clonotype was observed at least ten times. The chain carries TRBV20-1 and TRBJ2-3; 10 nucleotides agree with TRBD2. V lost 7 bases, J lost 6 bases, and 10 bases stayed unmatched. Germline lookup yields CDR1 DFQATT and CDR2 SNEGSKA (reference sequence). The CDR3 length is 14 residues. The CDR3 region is CSEKAGGPRDTQYF. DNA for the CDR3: TGCAGTGAGAAAGCGGGGGGGCCTAGGGATACGCAGTATTTT.

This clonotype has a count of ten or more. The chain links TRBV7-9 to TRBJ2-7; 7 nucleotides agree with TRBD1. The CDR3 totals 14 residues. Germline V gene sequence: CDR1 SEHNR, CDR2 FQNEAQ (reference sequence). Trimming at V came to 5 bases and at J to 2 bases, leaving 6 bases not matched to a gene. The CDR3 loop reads CASSDRDRTYEQYF. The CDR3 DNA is TGTGCCAGCAGCGATCGGGACAGAACCTACGAGCAGTACTTC.

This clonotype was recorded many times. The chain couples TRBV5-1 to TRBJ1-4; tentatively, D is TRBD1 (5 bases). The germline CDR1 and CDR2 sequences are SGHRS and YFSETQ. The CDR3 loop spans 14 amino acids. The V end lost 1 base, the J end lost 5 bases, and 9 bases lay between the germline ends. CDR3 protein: CASSLTGENEKLFF. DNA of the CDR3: TGCGCCAGCAGCTTGACGGGGGAGAATGAAAAACTGTTTTTT.

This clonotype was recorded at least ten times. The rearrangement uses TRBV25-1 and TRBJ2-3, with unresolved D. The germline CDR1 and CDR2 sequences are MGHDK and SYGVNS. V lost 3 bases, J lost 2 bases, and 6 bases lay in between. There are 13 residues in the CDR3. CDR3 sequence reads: CASSEAATDTQYF. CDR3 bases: TGTGCCAGCAGTGAGGCAGCCACAGATACGCAGTATTTT.

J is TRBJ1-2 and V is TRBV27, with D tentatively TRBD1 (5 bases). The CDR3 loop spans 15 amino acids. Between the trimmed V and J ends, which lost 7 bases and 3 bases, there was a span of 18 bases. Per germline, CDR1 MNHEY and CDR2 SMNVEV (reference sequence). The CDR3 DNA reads TGTGCCAGCATCTGGGGGGGTAGGGTGGACTATGGCTACACCTTC. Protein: CASIWGGRVDYGYTF.

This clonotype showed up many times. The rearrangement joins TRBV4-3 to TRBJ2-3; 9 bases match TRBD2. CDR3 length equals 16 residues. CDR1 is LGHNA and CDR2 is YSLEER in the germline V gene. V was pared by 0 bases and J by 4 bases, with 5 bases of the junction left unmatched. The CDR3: CASSQDWRGGSDTQYF. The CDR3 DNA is TGCGCCAGCAGCCAAGACTGGCGGGGGGGATCAGATACGCAGTATTTT.

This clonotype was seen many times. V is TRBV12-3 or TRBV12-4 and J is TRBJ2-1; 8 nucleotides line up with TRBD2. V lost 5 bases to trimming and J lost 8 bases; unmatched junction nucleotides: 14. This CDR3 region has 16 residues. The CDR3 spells CASSNNRGGGSYEQFF. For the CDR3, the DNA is TGTGCCAGCAGTAACAACCGGGGGGGCGGGTCTTATGAGCAGTTCTTC.

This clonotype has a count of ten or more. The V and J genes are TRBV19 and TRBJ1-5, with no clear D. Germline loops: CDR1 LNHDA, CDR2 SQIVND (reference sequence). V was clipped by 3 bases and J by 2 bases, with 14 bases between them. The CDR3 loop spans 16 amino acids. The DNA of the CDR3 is TGTGCCAGTAGTATCAGTCGTGGAGGCGGCAATCAGCCCCAGCATTTT. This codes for CASSISRGGGNQPQHF.

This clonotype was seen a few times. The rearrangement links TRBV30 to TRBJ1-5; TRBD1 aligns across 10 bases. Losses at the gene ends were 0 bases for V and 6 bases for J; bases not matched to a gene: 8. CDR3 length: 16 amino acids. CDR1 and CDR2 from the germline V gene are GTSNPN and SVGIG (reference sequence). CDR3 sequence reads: CAWSVRTGGYTQPQHF. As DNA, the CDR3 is TGTGCCTGGAGTGTACGGACAGGGGGATATACTCAGCCCCAGCATTTT. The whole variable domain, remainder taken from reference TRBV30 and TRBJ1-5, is SQTIHQWPATLVQPVGSPLSLECTVEGTSNPNLYWYRQAAGRGLQLLFYSVGIGQISSEVPQNLSASRPQDRQFILSSKKLLLSDSGFYLCAWSVRTGGYTQPQHFGDGTRLSIL.

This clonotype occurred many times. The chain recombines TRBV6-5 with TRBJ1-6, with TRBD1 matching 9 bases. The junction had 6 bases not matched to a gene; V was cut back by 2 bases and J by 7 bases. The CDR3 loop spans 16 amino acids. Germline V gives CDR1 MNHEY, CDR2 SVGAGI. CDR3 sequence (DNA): TGTGCCAGCAGTTACATGGTACAGGGGGCAAATTCACCCCTCCACTTT. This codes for CASSYMVQGANSPLHF.

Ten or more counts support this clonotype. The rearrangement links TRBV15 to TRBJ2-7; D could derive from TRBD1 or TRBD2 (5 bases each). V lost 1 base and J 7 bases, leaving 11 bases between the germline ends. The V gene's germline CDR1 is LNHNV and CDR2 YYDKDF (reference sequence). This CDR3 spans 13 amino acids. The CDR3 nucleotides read TGTGCCACCAGCAGAGGAGGGGCGGGTGAGCAGTACGTC. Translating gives CATSRGGAGEQYV.

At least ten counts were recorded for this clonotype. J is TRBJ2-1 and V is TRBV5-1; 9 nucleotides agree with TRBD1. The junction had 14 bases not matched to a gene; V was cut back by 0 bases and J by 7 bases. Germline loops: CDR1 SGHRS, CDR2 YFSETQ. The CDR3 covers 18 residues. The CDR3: CASSLVPPGQGFWNEQFF. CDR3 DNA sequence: TGCGCCAGCAGCTTGGTCCCCCCCGGACAGGGGTTTTGGAATGAGCAGTTCTTC.

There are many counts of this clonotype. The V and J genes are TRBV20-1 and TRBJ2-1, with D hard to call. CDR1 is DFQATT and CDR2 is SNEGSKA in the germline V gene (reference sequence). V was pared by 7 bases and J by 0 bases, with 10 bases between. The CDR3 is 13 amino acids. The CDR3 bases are TGCAGTGTACCATCTCTCTCCTACAATGAGCAGTTCTTC. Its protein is CSVPSLSYNEQFF.

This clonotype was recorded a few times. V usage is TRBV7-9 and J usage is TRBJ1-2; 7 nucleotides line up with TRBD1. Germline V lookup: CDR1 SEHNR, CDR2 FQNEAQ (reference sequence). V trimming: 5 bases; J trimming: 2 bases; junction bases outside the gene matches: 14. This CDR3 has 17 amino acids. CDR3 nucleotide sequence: TGTGCCAGCAGCCCCCCCTTAGGGGACAGACACAACTATGGCTACACCTTC. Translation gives CASSPPLGDRHNYGYTF.

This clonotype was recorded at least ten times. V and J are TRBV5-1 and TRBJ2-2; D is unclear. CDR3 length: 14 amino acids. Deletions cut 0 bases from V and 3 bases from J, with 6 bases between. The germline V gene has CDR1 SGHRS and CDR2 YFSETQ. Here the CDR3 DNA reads TGCGCCAGCAGCTTGGCAGGCGACACCGGGGAGCTGTTTTTT. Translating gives CASSLAGDTGELFF. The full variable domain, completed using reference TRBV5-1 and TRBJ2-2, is KAGVTQTPRYLIKTRGQQVTLSCSPISGHRSVSWYQQTPGQGLQFLFEYFSETQRNKGNFPGRFSGRQFSNSRSEMNVSTLELGDSALYLCASSLAGDTGELFFGEGSRLTVL.

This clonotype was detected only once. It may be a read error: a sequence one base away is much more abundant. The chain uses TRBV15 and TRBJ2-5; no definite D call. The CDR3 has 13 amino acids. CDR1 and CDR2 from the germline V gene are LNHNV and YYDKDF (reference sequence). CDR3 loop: CATCRAPGETQYF. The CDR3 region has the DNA TGTGCCACCTGCAGAGCGCCGGGAGAGACCCAGTACTTC.

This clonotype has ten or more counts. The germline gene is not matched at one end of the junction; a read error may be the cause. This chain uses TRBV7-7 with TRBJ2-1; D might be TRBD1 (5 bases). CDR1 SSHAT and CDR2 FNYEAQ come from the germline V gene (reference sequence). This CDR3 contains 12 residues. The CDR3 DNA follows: TGTGCTAGCAGCTCAAGGGCAGGGGAGCAGTTCTTC. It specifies CASSSRAGEQFF.